These 24 T cell receptor beta chains were sequenced from one sample in a study of CD8 T cells in ankylosing spondylitis. Antigen specificity for these receptors is unknown. Via MiXCR, TCRdb re-called the 5' RACE reads, giving one row per CDR3 protein. Of over 600,000 distinct CDR3 sequences in the sample, under 20% were seen once. Study-level results: There was a TCR beta motif, made of fewer than 10 highly homologous variants, that appeared characteristic of ankylosing spondylitis blood.

What was sequenced was blood, either unsorted or a sorted T cell fraction (not recorded which). These receptors were obtained from a male donor with ankylosing spondylitis.

This clonotype was counted only a few times. The J gene is TRBJ1-1, the V gene TRBV27; D call uncertain. Germline V gene lookup returns CDR1 MNHEY and CDR2 SMNVEV (reference sequence). This CDR3 has 16 amino acids. Between the trimmed V and J ends, which lost 6 bases and 1 base, there was a span of 18 bases. This CDR3 is CASSSGSTRPNTEAFF. The CDR3 nucleotides read TGTGCCAGCAGCTCCGGGTCTACTAGGCCGAACACTGAAGCTTTCTTT.

This clonotype was seen only a few times. V and J are TRBV18 and TRBJ2-2; D ambiguous. The CDR3 has 12 amino acids. In germline, CDR1 is KGHSH, CDR2 LQKENI. Trimming shortened V by 2 bases and J by 6 bases, and 4 bases separated the two germline ends. The CDR3 here is CASSPVPGELFF. Written as DNA, the CDR3 is TGTGCCAGCTCACCAGTCCCCGGGGAGCTGTTTTTT.

This clonotype came up many times. This chain uses TRBV20-1 with TRBJ2-4, with D uncertain. V lost 0 bases, J lost 8 bases, and 8 bases lay in between. The germline gives CDR1 DFQATT, CDR2 SNEGSKA (reference sequence). CDR3 length: 12 amino acids. Here the CDR3 DNA reads TGCAGTGCTAGAGAGGGTGCGGACATTCAGTACTTC. This encodes CSAREGADIQYF.

The genes are TRBV12-3 or TRBV12-4 and TRBJ1-5; D is possibly TRBD1 (6 bases). Trimming stripped 6 bases from V and 7 bases from J, with 16 bases between. This CDR3 has 14 amino acids. For the CDR3, the DNA is TGTGCCAGCAGGAAACAGGGTGGGGACCAGCCCCAGCATTTT. Translated, it gives CASRKQGGDQPQHF.

The chain has TRBV10-3 and TRBJ2-7; 7 nucleotides align to TRBD1. With V trimmed by 4 bases and J by 3 bases, 3 bases remained unmatched. Germline CDR1 is ENHRY and CDR2 is SYGVKD. The CDR3 is 13 amino acids. CDR3 DNA sequence: TGTGCCATCAGTGTGGGACAGCACTACGAGCAGTACTTC. Its translation: CAISVGQHYEQYF.

The chain carries TRBV27 and TRBJ2-7, with D possibly being TRBD1 (5 bases). The CDR3 sequence is 15 residues long. The ends were cut back, 5 bases at V and 2 bases at J, with 16 bases in the middle. In germline, CDR1 is MNHEY, CDR2 SMNVEV (reference sequence). CDR3 protein: CASSPETVKAYEQYF. CDR3 coding DNA: TGTGCCAGCAGTCCAGAGACAGTTAAAGCCTACGAGCAGTACTTC.

Only a few counts were recorded for this clonotype. This sequence joins TRBV15 and TRBJ2-5; D ambiguous. The germline gives CDR1 LNHNV, CDR2 YYDKDF (reference sequence). The CDR3 is 13 residues long. Trimming took 0 bases from V and 5 from J, leaving 7 bases between them. CDR3 DNA sequence: TGTGCCACCAGCAGAGATCGCAGCGAGACCCAGTACTTC. It yields the protein CATSRDRSETQYF. Together with reference TRBV15 and TRBJ2-5, the CDR3 gives the full variable domain: DAMVIQNPRYQVTQFGKPVTLSCSQTLNHNVMYWYQQKSSQAPKLLFHYYDKDFNNEADTPDNFQSRRPNTSFCFLDIRSPGLGDTAMYLCATSRDRSETQYFGPGTRLLVL.

This rearrangement joins TRBV6-5 to TRBJ2-5; 8 bases map to TRBD2. Germline CDR1 MNHEY, CDR2 SVGAGI. CDR3 length equals 15 residues. Trimming took 2 bases from V and 1 from J; bases not matched to a gene: 3. The CDR3, as DNA: TGTGCCAGCAGTTACGCAGGGACTAGCCAAGAGACCCAGTACTTC. Its translation is CASSYAGTSQETQYF.

This clonotype has at least ten counts. The CDR3 spells CASSLAGRSGNTIYF. The CDR3 bases are TGTGCCAGCAGTTTAGCGGGACGATCTGGAAACACCATATATTTT. This chain connects TRBV12-3 or TRBV12-4 to TRBJ1-3, with a possible D match to TRBD1 (5 bases). V lost 0 bases and J 1 base, leaving 7 bases between the germline ends. The CDR3 has 15 residues.

This clonotype was counted many times. J is TRBJ2-1 and V is TRBV27; perhaps TRBD2 as D (5 bases). Germline V CDR1 and CDR2: MNHEY, SMNVEV (reference sequence). With 3 bases removed from V and 8 bases from J, the gap between germline ends came to 14 bases. This CDR3 is built from 14 residues. The CDR3 protein is CASSFGRGWDEQFF. The CDR3 bases are TGTGCCAGCAGTTTTGGGAGAGGTTGGGATGAGCAGTTCTTC.

The chain has TRBV4-1 and TRBJ1-5; D unclear. The CDR3 spans 16 residues. V was cut by 0 bases and J by 5 bases, with 14 bases left in between. The germline V gene encodes CDR1 MGHRA and CDR2 YSYEKL. The CDR3 region has the DNA TGCGCCAGCAGCCAAGATGGAAGGGCCGCGGATCAGCCCCAGCATTTT. Encoded protein: CASSQDGRAADQPQHF.

The rearrangement links TRBV24-1 to TRBJ2-1, with TRBD1 matching 10 bases. CDR1 and CDR2 from the germline V gene are KGHDR and SFDVKD. The CDR3 is made up of 17 amino acids. V lost 4 bases and J lost 5; bases outside the gene matches: 10. The CDR3 nucleotides read TGTGCCACCAGTGACCGAGTGGGGACAGGGGCCAACAATGAGCAGTTCTTC. This codes for CATSDRVGTGANNEQFF.

This clonotype was counted only a few times. This chain uses TRBV29-1 with TRBJ1-2; 9 bases line up with TRBD1. This CDR3 region has 14 residues. Germline values: CDR1 SQVTM, CDR2 ANQGSEA. Trimming cost V 6 bases and J 0 bases; bases outside gene matches: 5. CDR3 DNA sequence: TGCAGCGTAGAACAGGGGGCGGCTAACTATGGCTACACCTTC. This codes for CSVEQGAANYGYTF.

J is TRBJ2-3 and V is TRBV29-1; D perhaps matches TRBD1 (6 bases). The CDR3 runs to 15 residues. V was clipped by 4 bases and J by 0 bases, with 14 bases between them. Germline values: CDR1 SQVTM, CDR2 ANQGSEA. In DNA form, the CDR3 reads TGCAGCGTTGTAGGGGGTTGGGGAAGCACAGATACGCAGTATTTT. It translates to CSVVGGWGSTDTQYF.

The V call is TRBV18, the J call TRBJ2-7; 8 nucleotides match TRBD1. Trimming took 5 bases from V and 4 from J; bases not matched to a gene: 7. The CDR3 contains 14 residues. The germline gives CDR1 KGHSH, CDR2 LQKENI. Here the CDR3 DNA reads TGTGCCAGCTCAACGTCGACAGGGGCGTACGAGCAGTACTTC. Translation gives CASSTSTGAYEQYF.

The chain combines TRBV6-1 with TRBJ2-7, with D perhaps being TRBD1 or TRBD2 (5 bases each). Germline V lookup: CDR1 MNHNS, CDR2 SASEGT. V lost 6 bases and J lost 3, with 12 bases in between. The CDR3 totals 13 residues. This chain's CDR3 is CASSFGAHYEQYF. The CDR3 DNA reads as TGTGCCAGCAGCTTCGGGGCACACTACGAGCAGTACTTC.

This sequence joins TRBV2 and TRBJ1-2; TRBD1 matches at 11 bases. With V trimmed by 6 bases and J by 5 bases, 5 bases remained unmatched. Per the germline V gene, CDR1 is SNHLY and CDR2 is FYNNEI. The length of the CDR3 is 14 residues. The CDR3 sequence: CASSGQGARYGYTF. The DNA for the CDR3 is TGTGCCAGCAGCGGACAGGGGGCGCGGTATGGCTACACCTTC. Using reference TRBV2 and TRBJ1-2 for the parts outside the CDR3, the full variable domain is EPEVTQTPSHQVTQMGQEVILRCVPISNHLYFYWYRQILGQKVEFLVSFYNNEISEKSEIFDDQFSVERPDGSNFTLKIRSTKLEDSAMYFCASSGQGARYGYTFGSGTRLTVV.

V gene TRBV25-1 combines with J gene TRBJ2-7; TRBD2 agrees at 8 bases. Trimming removed 0 bases from V and 0 bases from J; junction bases left unmatched: 4. CDR1 and CDR2 (germline): MGHDK, SYGVNS. The CDR3 consists of 16 residues. The CDR3 sequence is CASSEYPSGPSYEQYF. CDR3 coding DNA: TGTGCCAGCAGTGAATATCCTAGCGGGCCCTCCTACGAGCAGTACTTC.

This clonotype has a single count. J is TRBJ1-4 and V is TRBV5-5, with D perhaps TRBD1 (5 bases). The length of the CDR3 is 14 residues. Looked up from germline, CDR1 is SGHKS and CDR2 is YYEKEE (reference sequence). Trimming took 7 bases from V and 8 from J, leaving 18 bases between them. The CDR3 region is CASGPGLLWEKLFF. The CDR3, as DNA: TGTGCCAGCGGCCCGGGGCTTCTCTGGGAAAAACTGTTTTTT.

The chain is built from TRBV4-1 and TRBJ2-3; the match to TRBD2 covers 8 bases. With V trimmed by 8 bases and J by 0 bases, 4 bases remained unmatched. CDR1 and CDR2 from the germline V gene are MGHRA and YSYEKL. This CDR3 spans 14 amino acids. The CDR3 spells CASPGGGSTDTQYF. The CDR3, as DNA: TGCGCCAGCCCCGGGGGGGGGAGCACAGATACGCAGTATTTT.

This chain uses TRBV3-1 with TRBJ2-5; no clear D. The CDR3 is made up of 12 amino acids. CDR1 is LGHDT, CDR2 YNNKEL, per germline (reference sequence). The germline V and J ends were trimmed by 7 bases and 4 bases, with 10 bases remaining between them. CDR3: CASNYFGETQYF. In DNA form, the CDR3 reads TGTGCCAGCAATTACTTCGGAGAGACCCAGTACTTC.

J is TRBJ2-2 and V is TRBV6-6, with no clear D. This CDR3 has 13 residues. CDR1 is MNHNY, CDR2 SVGAGI, per germline (reference sequence). With 0 bases removed from V and 6 bases from J, the gap between germline ends came to 5 bases. CDR3: CASSYSYSGELFF. The CDR3 DNA sequence: TGTGCCAGCAGTTACTCTTACTCCGGGGAGCTGTTTTTT.

This clonotype was detected only a few times. The chain combines TRBV10-3 with TRBJ1-3, with a weak D call TRBD1 (5 bases). The CDR3 is made up of 14 amino acids. The germline V gene encodes CDR1 ENHRY and CDR2 SYGVKD. V was cut by 6 bases and J by 2 bases, with 11 bases left in between. CDR3 coding DNA: TGTGCCATCAGGGATCCCAGGGCTGGAAACACCATATATTTT. It is translated as CAIRDPRAGNTIYF.

The CDR3 sequence is CATGWRQDSEAFF. The CDR3, as DNA: TGTGCCACCGGGTGGAGGCAGGATTCTGAAGCTTTCTTT. V usage is TRBV27 and J usage is TRBJ1-1, with no clear D. CDR1 is MNHEY and CDR2 is SMNVEV in the germline V gene (reference sequence). The V end was cut by 10 bases, the J end by 6 bases, with 18 bases between. The CDR3 is 13 residues long.